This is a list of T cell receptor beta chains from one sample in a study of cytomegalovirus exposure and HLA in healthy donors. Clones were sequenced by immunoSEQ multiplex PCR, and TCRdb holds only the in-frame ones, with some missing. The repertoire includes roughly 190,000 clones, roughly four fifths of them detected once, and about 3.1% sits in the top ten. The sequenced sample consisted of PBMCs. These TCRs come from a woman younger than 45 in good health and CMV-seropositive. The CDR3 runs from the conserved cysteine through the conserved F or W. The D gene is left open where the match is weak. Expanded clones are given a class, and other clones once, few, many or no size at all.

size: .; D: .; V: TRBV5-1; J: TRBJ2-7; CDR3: CASSFSRGFYYEQYF; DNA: TGCGCCAGCAGCTTTAGTCGGGGGTTCTACTACGAGCAGTACTTC
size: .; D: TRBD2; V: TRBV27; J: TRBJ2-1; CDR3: CASSPGLAQGLYNEQFF; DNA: TGTGCCAGCAGTCCCGGACTAGCTCAGGGACTATACAATGAGCAGTTCTTC
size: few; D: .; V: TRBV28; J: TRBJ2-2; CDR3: CASSLARDTGELFF; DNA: TGTGCCAGCAGTTTAGCCAGGGACACCGGGGAGCTGTTTTTT
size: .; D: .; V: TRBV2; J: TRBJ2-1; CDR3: CASSDRRGGVNEQFF; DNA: TGTGCCAGCAGTGATAGAAGGGGCGGGGTCAATGAGCAGTTCTTC
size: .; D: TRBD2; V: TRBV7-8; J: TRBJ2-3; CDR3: CASSPRLAGAEDTQYF; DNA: TGTGCCAGCAGCCCGCGACTAGCGGGAGCGGAAGATACGCAGTATTTT
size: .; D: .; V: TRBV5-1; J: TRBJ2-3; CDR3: CASSLWGADTQYF; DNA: TGCGCCAGCAGCTTGTGGGGGGCAGATACGCAGTATTTT
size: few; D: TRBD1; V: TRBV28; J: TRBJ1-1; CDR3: CASSLTKGAGAEAFF; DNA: TGTGCCAGCAGTTTAACAAAGGGGGCAGGGGCTGAAGCTTTCTTT
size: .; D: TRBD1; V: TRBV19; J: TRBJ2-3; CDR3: CASSYDRGRTDTQYF; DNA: TGTGCCAGTAGTTACGACAGGGGGCGGACAGATACGCAGTATTTT
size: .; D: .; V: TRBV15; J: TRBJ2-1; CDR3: CATSRDSRQLSSYNEQFF; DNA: TGTGCCACCAGCAGGGACAGCCGACAGTTAAGCTCCTACAATGAGCAGTTCTTC
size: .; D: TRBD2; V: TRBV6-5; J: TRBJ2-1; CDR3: CASSYSVLAGAYEQFF; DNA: TGTGCCAGCAGTTACTCAGTTCTAGCGGGAGCATATGAGCAGTTCTTC
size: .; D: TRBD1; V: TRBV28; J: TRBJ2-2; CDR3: CASYRQGVSEELFF; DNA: TGTGCCAGCTATAGACAGGGGGTTTCGGAGGAGCTGTTTTTT
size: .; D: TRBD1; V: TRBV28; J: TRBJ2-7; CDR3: CATLGQQPYEQYF; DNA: TGTGCCACCCTGGGACAGCAACCCTACGAGCAGTACTTC
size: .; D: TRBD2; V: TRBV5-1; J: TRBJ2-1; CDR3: CASSSGLAGGFDEQFF; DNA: TGCGCCAGCAGCTCTGGACTAGCGGGAGGATTCGATGAGCAGTTCTTC
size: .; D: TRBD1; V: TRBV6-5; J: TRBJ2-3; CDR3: CASSTGQESDTQYF; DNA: TGTGCCAGCAGTACGGGACAGGAGTCCGATACGCAGTATTTT
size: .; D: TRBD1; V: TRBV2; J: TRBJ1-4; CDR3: CASSDRGSGTNEKLFF; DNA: TGTGCCAGCAGTGACAGGGGGTCGGGAACTAATGAAAAACTGTTTTTT
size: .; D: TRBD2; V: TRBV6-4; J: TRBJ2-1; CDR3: CASSEDGEGHEQFF; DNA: TGTGCCAGCAGTGAGGATGGGGAGGGTCATGAGCAGTTCTTC
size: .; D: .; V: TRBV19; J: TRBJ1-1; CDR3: CASSAQRLNTEAFF; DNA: TGTGCCAGTAGTGCACAGCGGTTGAACACTGAAGCTTTCTTT
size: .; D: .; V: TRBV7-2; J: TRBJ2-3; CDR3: CASNFPISGDTDTQYF; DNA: TGTGCCAGCAACTTTCCCATTTCGGGAGATACAGATACGCAGTATTTT
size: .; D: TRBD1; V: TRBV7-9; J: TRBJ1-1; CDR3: CASSGEDRMTTEAFF; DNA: TGTGCCAGCAGCGGGGAGGACAGGATGACCACTGAAGCTTTCTTT
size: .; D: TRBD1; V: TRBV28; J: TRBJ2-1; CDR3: CASSVGQNNEQFF; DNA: TGTGCCAGCAGTGTGGGACAGAACAATGAGCAGTTCTTC
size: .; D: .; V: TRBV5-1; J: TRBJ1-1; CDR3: CASSLAKGGRMNTEAFF; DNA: TGCGCCAGCAGCTTGGCCAAAGGGGGTCGGATGAACACTGAAGCTTTCTTT
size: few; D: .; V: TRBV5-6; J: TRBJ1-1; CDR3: CASSSRGGAFF; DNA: TGTGCCAGCAGCTCGCGGGGGGGGGCTTTCTTT
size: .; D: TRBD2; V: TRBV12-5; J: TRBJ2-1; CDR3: CASGPTGLAGGPVLDEQFF; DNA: TGTGCTAGTGGGCCGACGGGACTAGCGGGAGGGCCGGTTTTGGATGAGCAGTTCTTC
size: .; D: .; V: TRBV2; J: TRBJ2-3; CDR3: CASIPTSTDTQYF; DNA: TGTGCCAGCATCCCTACTAGCACAGATACGCAGTATTTT
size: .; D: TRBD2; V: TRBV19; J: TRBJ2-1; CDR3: CASSFVGGGFNNEQFF; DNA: TGTGCCAGTAGTTTCGTTGGGGGAGGGTTTAACAATGAGCAGTTCTTC
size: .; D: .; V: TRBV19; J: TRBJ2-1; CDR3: CASSISLARTYNEQFF; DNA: TGTGCCAGTAGTATATCGCTAGCGAGGACCTACAATGAGCAGTTCTTC
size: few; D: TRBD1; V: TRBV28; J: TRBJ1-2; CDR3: CATATGGYGYTF; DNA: TGTGCCACCGCGACAGGGGGCTATGGCTACACCTTC
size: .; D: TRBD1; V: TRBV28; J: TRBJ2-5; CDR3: CATKGTGRETQYF; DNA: TGTGCCACAAAAGGGACAGGGCGAGAGACCCAGTACTTC
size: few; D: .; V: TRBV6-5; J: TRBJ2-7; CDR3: CAGGAGGPYEQYF; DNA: TGTGCCGGCGGAGCGGGCGGCCCCTACGAGCAGTACTTC
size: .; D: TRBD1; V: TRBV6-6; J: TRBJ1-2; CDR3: CASSRTGTGNGYTF; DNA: TGTGCCAGCAGTCGTACCGGGACAGGGAATGGCTACACCTTC
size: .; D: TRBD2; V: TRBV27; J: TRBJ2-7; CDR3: CASSLLAGVPYEQYF; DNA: TGTGCCAGCAGCTTACTAGCGGGAGTCCCCTACGAGCAGTACTTC
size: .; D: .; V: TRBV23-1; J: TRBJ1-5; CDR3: CASSPTRASGSNQPQHF; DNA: TGCGCCAGCAGCCCTACTCGGGCCTCGGGAAGCAATCAGCCCCAGCATTTT
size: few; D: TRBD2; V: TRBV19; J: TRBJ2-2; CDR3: CASGGLAGSTGELFF; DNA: TGTGCCAGTGGGGGACTAGCGGGATCCACCGGGGAGCTGTTTTTT